A selection of T cell receptor beta chains follows, all from one sample in a study of T cells in Graves' hyperthyroidism and ophthalmopathy. TCRdb recomputed calls from the multiplex PCR reads with MiXCR, one row per CDR3 protein. Counted here are 270,000 or so distinct CDR3 sequences, 25% to 30% occurring once; the ten biggest clones make up more than 25%. The specimen was blood. The receptors shown here come from a man between 40 and 49 years old with Graves' hyperthyroidism that later progressed to Graves' ophthalmopathy. Each CDR3 is given with its conserved first and last residue. D genes are given only for firm matches. Not all rows give a size; the values are once, few, many and, for expanded clones, a class.

>many|TRBJ1-1|-|TRBV28
TGTGCCAGCAGTCCCATGACCAGGAACACTGAAGCTTTCTTT
CASSPMTRNTEAFF
>many|TRBJ1-6|-|TRBV27
TGTGCCAGCAGTTTATCGGATGGCTCACCCCTCCACTTT
CASSLSDGSPLHF
>many|TRBJ1-2|-|TRBV10-3
TGTGCCATCAGTGAGATTAAAGCCAGGGTCGGGGGCTATGGCTACACCTTC
CAISEIKARVGGYGYTF
>many|TRBJ1-1|-|TRBV28
TGTGCCAGCAGACAGGGCGGTAGTACCACTGAAGCTTTCTTT
CASRQGGSTTEAFF
>many|TRBJ2-4|TRBD2|TRBV28
TGTGCCAGCATACAGACTAGCGGGAGGTCGTACATTCAGTACTTC
CASIQTSGRSYIQYF
>many|TRBJ2-5|-|TRBV10-3
TGTGCCATCAGTGATTCCCGGGGTCAAGAGACCCAGTACTTC
CAISDSRGQETQYF
>-|TRBJ1-1|-|TRBV6-1
TGTGCCAGCAGTGAATCCCTCTGGGGGTTGAACACTGAAGCTTTCTTT
CASSESLWGLNTEAFF
>many|TRBJ1-5|-|TRBV24-1
TGTGCCACCAGTGATTCCCCCAATCAGCCCCAGCATTTT
CATSDSPNQPQHF
>many|TRBJ2-6|TRBD2|TRBV6-2/TRBV6-3
TGTGCCAGCACACTGCGGGGGGCTGGGGCCAACGTCCTGACTTTC
CASTLRGAGANVLTF
>-|TRBJ2-7|-|TRBV25-1
TGTGCCACCGGCGCTAGCGTCTCCTACGAGCAGTACTTC
CATGASVSYEQYF